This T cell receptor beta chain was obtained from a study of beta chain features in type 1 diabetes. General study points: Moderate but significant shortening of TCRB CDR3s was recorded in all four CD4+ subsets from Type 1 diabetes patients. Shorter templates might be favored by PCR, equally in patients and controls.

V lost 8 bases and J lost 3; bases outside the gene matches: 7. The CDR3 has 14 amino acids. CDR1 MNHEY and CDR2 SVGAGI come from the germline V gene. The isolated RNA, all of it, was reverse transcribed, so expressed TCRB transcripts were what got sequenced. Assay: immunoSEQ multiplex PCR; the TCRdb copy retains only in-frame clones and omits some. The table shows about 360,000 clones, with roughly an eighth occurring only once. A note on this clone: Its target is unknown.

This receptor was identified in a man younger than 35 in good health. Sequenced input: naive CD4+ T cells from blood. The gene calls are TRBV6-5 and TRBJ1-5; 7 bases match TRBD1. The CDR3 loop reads CASGLTGVNQPQHF. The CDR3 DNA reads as TGTGCCAGCGGATTAACAGGGGTCAATCAGCCCCAGCATTTT.